This record concerns one T cell receptor beta chain sequence. The antigen is unknown. This CDR3 contains 13 residues. Trimming took 5 bases from V and 1 from J, leaving 7 bases between them. Germline V CDR1 and CDR2: KGHDR, SFDVKD. This record comes from a study of identical twins. A universal primer site was added by template switching, and unique molecular identifiers were carried by the cDNA. Via MiXCR, TCRdb re-called the 5' RACE reads, giving one row per CDR3 protein. This repertoire shows roughly 710,000 distinct CDR3 sequences, 6% to 6.5% found once; its top ten account for about 2%. Each donor (without exception) was a healthy Caucasian. Points from the study as a whole: Findings came from cross-sectional statistics, without long-term follow-up of donors.

The rearrangement links TRBV24-1 to TRBJ1-1, with a possible D match to TRBD1 (5 bases). Sequenced sample: naive T cells sorted from blood. The receptor's source is a man younger than 35 in good health. The DNA for the CDR3 is TGTGCCACCAGTGGTAGGGGGAACACTGAAGCTTTCTTT. Protein sequence: CATSGRGNTEAFF.